This T cell receptor beta chain was documented in a study of shared clonotypes between healthy human individuals. A CD45RA-negative memory subset and a CD45RA+ naive subset were separated from the CD4+ cells. Clones were sequenced by immunoSEQ multiplex PCR, and TCRdb holds only the in-frame ones, with some missing. The profile shows millions of clones, roughly 95% of them singletons. As to this clone: No antigen is known for it. Other nucleotide sequences in the sample specify the same CDR3.

Findings of the study overall: An anticipated effect of sequencing depth on clonotype sharing among donors was recognized.

Germline V CDR1 and CDR2: LNHDA, SQIVND (reference sequence). The CDR3 runs to 14 residues. Trimming took 4 bases from V and 1 from J, leaving 11 bases between them. The rearrangement links TRBV19 to TRBJ2-7; D call uncertain. Sequencing was performed on naive CD4+ T cells sorted from blood. Subset: CD45RA+ positively selected. This receptor was taken from a man aged 18 to 30 in good health. CDR3 in DNA: TGTGCCAGTAGTACCCGTGATGGTTCCTACGAGCAGTACTTC. As protein: CASSTRDGSYEQYF. Based on the CDR3 plus reference TRBV19 and TRBJ2-7, the full variable domain is DGGITQSPKYLFRKEGQNVTLSCEQNLNHDAMYWYRQDPGQGLRLIYYSQIVNDFQKGDIAEGYSVSREKKESFPLTVTSAQKNPTAFYLCASSTRDGSYEQYFGPGTRLTVT.